This T cell receptor (beta chain) was obtained from a study of OX40 agonist ivuxolimab in advanced cancers. About the research overall: Patients took ivuxolimab, an agonistic anti-OX40 (CD134) antibody. A male proportion of over 75% was recorded, with mean age about 62 years and range about 23 to 90.

The germline gives CDR1 SGHVS, CDR2 FQNEAQ. The CDR3 spans 14 residues. With 5 bases removed from V and 0 bases from J, the gap between germline ends came to 10 bases. The protocol was immunoSEQ multiplex PCR, while the TCRdb copy is restricted to in-frame clones and leaves out a portion. The data show 70,000 to 95,000 clones, approximately 88% seen once. This clone turned up a few times. Blood specimens came from baseline, cycle 4 day 1, and cycle 7 day 1. The clonotype comes from an adult with an advanced solid tumor such as melanoma, head and neck, liver or kidney cancer. Sequenced material: CD4+ or CD8+ T cells sorted from blood, taken in a trial of the OX40 agonist ivuxolimab. This chain connects TRBV7-8 to TRBJ1-1; D is possibly TRBD1 (5 bases). The CDR3 coding sequence is TGTGCCAGCAGCCAGGGACCGATGAACACTGAAGCTTTCTTT. Its translation: CASSQGPMNTEAFF.